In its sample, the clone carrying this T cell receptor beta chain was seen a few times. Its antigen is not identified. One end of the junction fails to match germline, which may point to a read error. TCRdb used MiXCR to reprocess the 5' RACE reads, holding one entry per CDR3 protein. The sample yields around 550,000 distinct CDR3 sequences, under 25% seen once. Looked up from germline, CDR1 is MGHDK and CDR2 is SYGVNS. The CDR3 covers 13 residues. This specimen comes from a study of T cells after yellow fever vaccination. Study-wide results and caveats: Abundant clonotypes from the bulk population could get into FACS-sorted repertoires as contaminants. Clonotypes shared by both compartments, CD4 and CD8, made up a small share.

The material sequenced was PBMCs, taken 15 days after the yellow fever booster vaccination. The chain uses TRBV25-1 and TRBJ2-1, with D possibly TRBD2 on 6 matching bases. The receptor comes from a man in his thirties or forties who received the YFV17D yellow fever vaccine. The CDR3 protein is CASTEAGRDEQFF. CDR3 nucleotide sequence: TGTGCCAGCACTGAAGCGGGCAGGGATGAGCAGTTCTTC.